This is a list of T cell receptor beta chains from one sample in a study of human T cells and chemical hapten exposure. MiXCR, run by TCRdb on the RACE reads, gives a single entry per CDR3 protein. The sample lists about 82,000 distinct CDR3 sequences, over 8.5% occurring once. The sequencing input was whole blood. The source of these receptors is a male donor in good health. Some clones in this sample may be carry-over from other donors' samples. The CDR3 runs from the conserved cysteine through the conserved F or W. Each record gives: J gene, clone size, CDR3 length, V gene, D gene, CDR3 DNA, CDR3 protein. D genes are given only for firm matches. Clone sizes are given selectively: once, few, many, or a class where the clone is expanded.

TRBJ2-5 | few | 16 | TRBV7-9 | . | TGTGCCAGCAGCACCCGGGAGCTGGAGTACCAAGAGACCCAGTACTTC | CASSTRELEYQETQYF
TRBJ1-6 | many | 15 | TRBV6-5 | TRBD1 | TGTGCCACCCGATCATCGACAGGGAAGAATTCACCCCTCCACTTT | CATRSSTGKNSPLHF
TRBJ2-1 | . | 13 | TRBV6-1 | TRBD2 | TGTGCCAGCAGTGAGCGGGAGCACAATGAGCAGTTCTTC | CASSEREHNEQFF
TRBJ2-7 | many | 14 | TRBV12-3/TRBV12-4 | TRBD1 | TGTGCCAGCAGCCTTGGGACAGGGCGGTACGAGCAGTACTTC | CASSLGTGRYEQYF
TRBJ2-3 | few | 11 | TRBV20-1 | . | TGCAGGGCGGGATCATTGGATACGCAGTATTTT | CRAGSLDTQYF
TRBJ1-1 | . | 16 | TRBV6-6 | TRBD1 | TGTGCCAGCAGTGAACGACAGGGGACGATGAACACTGAAGCTTTCTTT | CASSERQGTMNTEAFF
TRBJ1-1 | . | 17 | TRBV6-2/TRBV6-3 | . | TGTGCCAGCAGCCCCCATGGACTGGGGTCCATGAACACTGAAGCTTTCTTT | CASSPHGLGSMNTEAFF
TRBJ2-3 | . | 16 | TRBV9 | TRBD1 | TGTGCCAGCAGCGTAGAGGTTAAGGGACAGCTAGATACGCAGTATTTT | CASSVEVKGQLDTQYF
TRBJ2-1 | many | 16 | TRBV29-1 | TRBD2 | TGCAGCGTTGGCGATCTAGCGGGAGTAGCCTACAATGAGCAGTTCTTC | CSVGDLAGVAYNEQFF
TRBJ2-7 | . | 12 | TRBV10-1 | . | TGCGCCAGCAGCGGTGCCTTACACGAGCAGTACTTC | CASSGALHEQYF
TRBJ2-7 | . | 14 | TRBV14 | TRBD1 | TGTGCCAGCAGCCAAGGGACAGGGGGCCACGAGCAGTACTTC | CASSQGTGGHEQYF
TRBJ2-7 | few | 13 | TRBV27 | . | TGTGCCAGCAGTTTCAGAGGGACCTACGAGCAGTACTTC | CASSFRGTYEQYF
TRBJ1-1 | few | 14 | TRBV5-4 | . | TGTGCCAGCAGCTTGGTTGGGGGTAGCACTGAAGCTTTCTTT | CASSLVGGSTEAFF
TRBJ1-5 | . | 17 | TRBV6-4 | TRBD1 | TGTGCCAGCAGTGACGGGGACAGGAGGTATAGCAATCAGCCCCAGCATTTT | CASSDGDRRYSNQPQHF
TRBJ2-1 | . | 13 | TRBV11-2 | . | TGTGCCAGCAGCTTAGTCCCTTACAATGAGCAGTTCTTC | CASSLVPYNEQFF
TRBJ1-1 | few | 12 | TRBV29-1 | . | TGCAGCTCCAAGGGGCAGAACACTGAAGCTTTCTTT | CSSKGQNTEAFF